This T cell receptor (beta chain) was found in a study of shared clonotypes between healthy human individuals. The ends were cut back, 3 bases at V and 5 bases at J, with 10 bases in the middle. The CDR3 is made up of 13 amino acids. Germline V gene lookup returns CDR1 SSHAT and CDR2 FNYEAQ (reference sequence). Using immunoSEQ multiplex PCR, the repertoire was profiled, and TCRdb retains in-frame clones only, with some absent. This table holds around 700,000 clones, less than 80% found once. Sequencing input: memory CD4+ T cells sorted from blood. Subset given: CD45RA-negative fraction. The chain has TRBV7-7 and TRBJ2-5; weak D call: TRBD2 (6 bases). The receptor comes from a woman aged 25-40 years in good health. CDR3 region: CASSFTSRETQYF. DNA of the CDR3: TGTGCCAGCAGCTTCACTAGCCGTGAGACCCAGTACTTC.